This T cell receptor beta chain is drawn from a study of vaccination and CD4 T cells after COVID-19. Study context: In the convalescent cohort, there were six males and four females, two of them Hispanic.

Time point described: late sampling 161 to 241 days after vaccination in three convalescent patients. TCRdb independently ran MiXCR on the PCR reads; one entry per CDR3 protein. The profile covers about 29,000 distinct CDR3 sequences, with 50% appearing a single time and more than 5% taken by the ten largest. The V gene's germline CDR1 is MDHEN and CDR2 SYDVKM. The CDR3 contains 17 residues. V was cut by 5 bases and J by 0 bases, with 20 bases left in between. The clonotype originates from a human donor who had recovered from COVID-19. The sample consisted of CD4+ T cells from blood, taken about 7 months after SARS-CoV-2 vaccination. The chain recombines TRBV28 with TRBJ2-7, with D perhaps TRBD2 (7 bases). The CDR3 loop reads CASSIGGGGLSSYEQYF. DNA for the CDR3: TGTGCCAGCAGTATTGGGGGGGGCGGACTAAGCTCCTACGAGCAGTACTTC.